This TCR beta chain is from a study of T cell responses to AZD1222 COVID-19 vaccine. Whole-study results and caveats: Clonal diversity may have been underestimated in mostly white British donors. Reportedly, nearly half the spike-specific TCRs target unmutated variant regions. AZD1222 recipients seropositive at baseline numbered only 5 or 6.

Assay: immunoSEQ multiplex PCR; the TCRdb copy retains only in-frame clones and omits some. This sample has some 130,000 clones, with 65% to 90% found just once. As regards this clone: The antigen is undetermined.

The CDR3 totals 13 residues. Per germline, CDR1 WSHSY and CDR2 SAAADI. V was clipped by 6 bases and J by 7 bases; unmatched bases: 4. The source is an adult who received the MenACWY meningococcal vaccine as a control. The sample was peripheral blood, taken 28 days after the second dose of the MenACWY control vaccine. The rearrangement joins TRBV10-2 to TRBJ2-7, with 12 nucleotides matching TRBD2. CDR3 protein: CASSLAGGPEQYV. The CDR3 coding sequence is TGCGCCAGCAGCCTAGCGGGGGGGCCGGAGCAGTACGTC.